This entry features one T cell receptor beta chain sequence. Its cognate antigen is unknown. As for time point: naive CD8 control sorted from an acute-time-point sample. A positive HCV RNA or antibody test following a negative test within 24 weeks defined acute primary infection. Measured with immunoSEQ multiplex PCR; TCRdb has only the in-frame clones, and not every one. This table has 30,000 to 45,000 clones, 70% to 90% appearing once. The source of the sample is a study of CD8 T cells in acute hepatitis C reinfection. Study overall: CD8+ T cells recognizing the HCV NS3-1073 epitope were profiled acutely and after viral clearance. Study-wide findings and caveats: One of thirteen outcome-independent public clonotypes used V04-02/J02-02. All groups preferentially used TRBV04 and TRBV06, which was not due to overrepresentation in the naive pool.

V was cut by 6 bases and J by 2 bases, with 12 bases left in between. Germline lookup yields CDR1 SGHDT and CDR2 YYEEEE. This CDR3 is 14 amino acids long. This sequence originates from a woman aged 18 to 35 who spontaneously cleared hepatitis C infection. Sample: naive CD8+ T cells from PBMCs. The gene calls are TRBV5-6 and TRBJ2-1; D possibly corresponds to TRBD2 (6 bases). The CDR3 region is CASMDWGAYNEQFF. The CDR3 DNA is TGTGCCAGCATGGACTGGGGGGCCTACAATGAGCAGTTCTTC.